This TCR beta chain was identified in a study of T cells in localized non-small cell lung cancer (dated by TCRdb to the early 2020s). About the study as a whole: The study analyzed T cell repertoires of 236 early-stage NSCLC patients, comparing tumors and uninvolved tumor-adjacent lungs. The cohort was made up of approximately 250 treatment-naive NSCLC patients whose localized lung tumors had been resected. Of the NSCLC patients, around 140 were male and about a hundred were female, and the mean age was approximately 64 years.

A remark on this clone: Its antigen is unknown. No base quality information exists; no much larger clone differs at one position.

TCR beta CDR3 regions were sequenced from DNA using the immunoSEQ Assay. For the original study's pipeline: T cell density was computed as TCR beta template counts normalized to usable DNA estimated by amplifying housekeeping genes. Richness was estimated using the preseqR package, with extrapolation to 400,000 templates for PBMC samples and to 120,000 templates for tissue samples. Clonality was taken to be one minus Pielou's evenness. To identify tissue-enriched TCRs, differential abundance testing was run on productive amino-acid clonotypes with a minimum total count of 5 and an alpha of 0.1. The Jaccard Index and the Morisita Overlap Index were used to quantify repertoire overlap between compartments. GLIPH grouped TCR beta CDR3s together with public tetramer-defined viral CDR3s, and a viral motif had to include at least three viral sequences and also show V-gene enrichment. In TCRdb, the immuneACCESS table is reduced to in-frame sequences with V and J assigned. These tables do not hold every clone; where another copy was compared, an unresolved V gene accounts for under half, and the others remain unexplained. The DNA was the basis for D and trimming; V, J and clone size are from that table. The table for this sample lists about 59,000 clones; about 89% of them were counted only once. 15% to 20% of the sample goes to the ten largest clones.

V is pared back by 4 bases and J by 6 bases, with 16 bases lying between the germline termini. The cysteine opens and the phenylalanine closes a CDR3 of 14 amino acids. The kept DNA is CDR3 alone, 42 bases in frame from the first base. CDR1 SGHRS and CDR2 YFSETQ were looked up in the germline V gene. At diagnosis, peripheral blood, uninvolved tumor-adjacent lung and tumor were collected and were preserved as a mix of fresh-frozen and FFPE material. Blood samples were analyzed as peripheral blood mononuclear cells for TCR repertoire profiling. Study-wide findings and limitations: Because the study design was exploratory, TCR variables were selected using unadjusted p-values without false-discovery rate correction. Longer overall survival was associated with higher blood T cell density, whereas shorter survival was associated with higher adjacent-lung clonality. A median of roughly 56 of the top 100 tumor clones were detected in paired uninvolved adjacent lung, and some 30 of these tumor clones were also found among the top 100 clones of the paired uninvolved adjacent lung. Because multi-region sequencing of the tumors was not done, intratumor heterogeneity could not be ruled out. Uninvolved tumor-adjacent lung showed the highest T cell clonality, higher than tumor, which suggests more focused antigenic responses in the adjacent lung.

The chain joins TRBV5-1 to TRBJ1-1, with no confident D gene call. This clonotype originated in a man aged 35 to 69 with stage I lung adenocarcinoma. Material: peripheral blood, obtained before any cancer treatment. The CDR3 has the sequence CASSASRAVAEAFF. The DNA reads as follows: TGCGCCAGCAGCGCCAGCCGGGCAGTGGCTGAAGCTTTCTTT.